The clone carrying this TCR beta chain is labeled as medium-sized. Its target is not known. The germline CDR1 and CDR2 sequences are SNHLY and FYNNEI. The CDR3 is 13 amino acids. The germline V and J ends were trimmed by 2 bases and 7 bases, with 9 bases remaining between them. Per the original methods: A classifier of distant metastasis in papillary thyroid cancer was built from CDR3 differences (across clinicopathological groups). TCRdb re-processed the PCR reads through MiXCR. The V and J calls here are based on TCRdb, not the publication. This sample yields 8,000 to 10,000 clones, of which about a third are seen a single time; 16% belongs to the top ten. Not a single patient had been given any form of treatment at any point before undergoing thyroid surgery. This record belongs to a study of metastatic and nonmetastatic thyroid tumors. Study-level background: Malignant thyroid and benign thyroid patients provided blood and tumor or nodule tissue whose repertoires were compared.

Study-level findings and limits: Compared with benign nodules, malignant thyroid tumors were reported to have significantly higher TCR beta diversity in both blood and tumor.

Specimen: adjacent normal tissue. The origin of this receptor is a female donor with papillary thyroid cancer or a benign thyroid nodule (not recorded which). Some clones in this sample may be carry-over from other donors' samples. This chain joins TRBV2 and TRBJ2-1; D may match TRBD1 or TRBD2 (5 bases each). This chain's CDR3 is CASSETRQNEQFF. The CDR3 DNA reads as TGTGCCAGCAGTGAAACTAGACAGAATGAGCAGTTCTTC.